This T cell receptor beta chain was identified in a study of a mutant IDH1 vaccine in newly diagnosed glioma. Clones were read by immunoSEQ multiplex PCR, and TCRdb kept only the in-frame ones, dropping some. The table includes around 84,000 clones, around four fifths detected once. V was pared by 3 bases and J by 3 bases, with 12 bases between. This CDR3 comprises 13 residues. Germline CDR1 and CDR2: GTSNPN and SVGIG (reference sequence). Time point indicated: week 47, end of study. Vaccine doses each comprised 300 ug of mutant IDH1 20-mer peptide, with topical imiquimod. Turning to this clone: As yet, its antigen is unknown.

This specimen consisted of PBMCs, obtained from a glioma patient whose treatment included an IDH1 peptide vaccine. The J gene is TRBJ2-7, the V gene TRBV30; tentatively, D is TRBD1 or TRBD2 (6 bases each). This receptor was obtained from a man aged 40-50 years with glioma. CDR3 nucleotides: TGTGCCTGGAGAGAGGGGGGATACTACGAGCAGTACTTC. It codes for CAWREGGYYEQYF.